Shown below are 29 T cell receptor beta chains from a single sample sequenced in a study of T-cell memory formation after mild COVID-19. TCRdb itself ran the 5' RACE reads through MiXCR, one entry per CDR3 protein. The sample includes fewer than 200,000 distinct CDR3 sequences, over 10% of them seen just once. The sample consisted of PBMCs or a T cell subset sorted from them (not recorded which). Receptors originate from a man younger than 35 who had mild COVID-19 (a few samples of this study predate the infection). Cell type and time point are not known.

This clonotype was counted only a few times. The CDR3: CSAEGIGYGYTF. The CDR3 DNA reads TGCAGTGCTGAGGGGATTGGCTATGGCTACACCTTC. The rearrangement uses TRBV20-1 and TRBJ1-2, with D possibly TRBD1 on 5 matching bases. The germline V gene has CDR1 DFQATT and CDR2 SNEGSKA (reference sequence). V gave up 5 bases and J gave up 4 bases, with 11 bases separating them. There are 12 residues in the CDR3.

This rearrangement joins TRBV7-9 to TRBJ2-1, with D possibly TRBD2 on 5 matching bases. Looked up from germline, CDR1 is SEHNR and CDR2 is FQNEAQ (reference sequence). V was cut by 3 bases and J by 5 bases, with 20 bases left in between. CDR3 length: 17 amino acids. The CDR3 here is CASSLGSINDYHNEQFF. For the CDR3, the DNA is TGTGCCAGCAGCTTGGGTTCTATCAACGACTACCACAATGAGCAGTTCTTC.

The chain carries TRBV6-2 or TRBV6-3 and TRBJ2-2; D perhaps matches TRBD1 (5 bases). The V gene's germline CDR1 is MNHEY and CDR2 SVGEGT. The germline V and J ends were trimmed by 7 bases and 2 bases, with 11 bases remaining between them. The length of the CDR3 is 14 residues. Here the CDR3 DNA reads TGTGCCAGCAAGGGGCAGCCCAACACCGGGGAGCTGTTTTTT. The encoded protein is CASKGQPNTGELFF.

This clonotype was counted only a few times. The CDR3 here is CSVEARRERWNYGYTF. The CDR3, as DNA: TGCAGCGTTGAAGCGAGGAGGGAGCGTTGGAACTATGGCTACACCTTC. V gene TRBV29-1 combines with J gene TRBJ1-2; no firm D call. This CDR3 region has 16 residues. V was clipped by 1 base and J by 2 bases, with 17 bases between them. CDR1 is SQVTM, CDR2 ANQGSEA, per germline.

The chain combines TRBV11-2 with TRBJ2-2, with 13 bases matching TRBD2. Germline V gene lookup returns CDR1 SGHAT and CDR2 FQNNGV. There are 16 residues in the CDR3. V lost 5 bases to trimming and J lost 6 bases; unmatched junction nucleotides: 6. CDR3 amino acids: CASSTRLAGGAGELFF. In DNA, the CDR3 is TGTGCCAGCAGCACCCGACTAGCGGGGGGTGCCGGGGAGCTGTTTTTT. The full variable domain, rest sourced from reference TRBV11-2 and TRBJ2-2, is EAGVAQSPRYKIIEKRQSVAFWCNPISGHATLYWYQQILGQGPKLLIQFQNNGVVDDSQLPKDRFSAERLKGVDSTLKIQPAKLEDSAVYLCASSTRLAGGAGELFFGEGSRLTVL.

This clonotype turned up a few times. This chain uses TRBV28 with TRBJ1-2; the match to TRBD1 covers 9 bases. Germline loops: CDR1 MDHEN, CDR2 SYDVKM. The CDR3 covers 15 residues. J was trimmed by 1 base and V by 5 bases; bases with no gene match: 5. The CDR3 DNA reads as TGTGCCAGCAGTGTTCCGGGACAGGGTAACTATGGCTACACCTTC. Translating gives CASSVPGQGNYGYTF.

The chain recombines TRBV7-9 with TRBJ2-1; D gene uncertain. CDR1 and CDR2 (germline): SEHNR, FQNEAQ (reference sequence). This CDR3 region has 15 residues. V was trimmed by 2 bases and J by 2 bases, leaving 10 bases between them. CDR3: CASSLTRTAYNEQFF. The CDR3 bases are TGTGCCAGCAGCTTAACCAGGACCGCCTACAATGAGCAGTTCTTC.

The genes are TRBV7-9 and TRBJ2-3; 10 bases agree with TRBD2. V shed 7 bases and J 6 bases; nucleotides not matched to a gene: 4. This CDR3 is 13 amino acids long. Germline values: CDR1 SEHNR, CDR2 FQNEAQ (reference sequence). The CDR3 loop is CASTTSGLDTQYF. For the CDR3, the DNA is TGTGCCAGCACGACTAGCGGGTTGGATACGCAGTATTTT.

This clonotype was detected many times. The chain has TRBV7-3 and TRBJ2-3, with 8 positions matching TRBD2. The V and J ends lost 5 bases and 5 bases, in that order; junction bases with no gene match: 3. The CDR3 contains 13 residues. Germline CDR1 is SGHTA and CDR2 is FQGTGA. CDR3 sequence: CASSPTSVDTQYF. The CDR3 DNA reads TGTGCCAGCAGCCCGACTAGCGTAGATACGCAGTATTTT.

This clonotype was seen at least ten times. This chain joins TRBV7-9 and TRBJ1-1; 9 nucleotides align to TRBD1. The J segment lost 7 bases and the V segment lost 3 bases, leaving 0 bases of the junction unmatched. Germline CDR1 SEHNR, CDR2 FQNEAQ (reference sequence). This CDR3 is 12 amino acids long. The CDR3 DNA follows: TGTGCCAGCAGCTTGGGACAGGGTGAAGCTTTCTTT. Protein: CASSLGQGEAFF.

At least ten counts were recorded for this clonotype. This chain joins TRBV12-3 or TRBV12-4 and TRBJ2-5; 7 bases fit TRBD1. V dropped 3 bases and J dropped 4; count of bases not matched to a gene: 8. This CDR3 comprises 15 residues. The CDR3, as DNA: TGTGCCAGCAGTTTGCCCAGGGGGTGGGCAGAGACCCAGTACTTC. The encoded protein is CASSLPRGWAETQYF.

This clonotype was seen a handful of times. The chain carries TRBV24-1 and TRBJ1-5; D is possibly TRBD1 (5 bases). The CDR3 has 13 amino acids. Germline V gene sequence: CDR1 KGHDR, CDR2 SFDVKD. The V gene lost 3 bases and the J gene lost 12 bases, with 14 bases spanning the gap. The CDR3 DNA sequence: TGTGCCACCAGTGATACCCCAGGGATGGGCCAGCATTTT. Translation gives CATSDTPGMGQHF.

This clonotype turned up a few times. The chain carries TRBV30 and TRBJ2-2; the D gene is possibly TRBD1 (6 bases). The CDR3 loop spans 15 amino acids. Trimming removed 2 bases from V and 1 base from J, with 11 bases in between. The V gene's germline CDR1 is GTSNPN and CDR2 SVGIG (reference sequence). The CDR3 reads CAWSSRGLNTGELFF. CDR3 sequence (DNA): TGTGCCTGGAGTTCCAGGGGATTGAACACCGGGGAGCTGTTTTTT.

CDR3: CASSLSRLAGTDTQYF. In DNA, the CDR3 is TGCGCCAGCAGCTTGTCCCGACTAGCGGGCACAGATACGCAGTATTTT. V usage is TRBV5-1 and J usage is TRBJ2-3; 9 bases are a match to TRBD2. The CDR3 runs to 16 residues. Germline V gene lookup returns CDR1 SGHRS and CDR2 YFSETQ. V trimming: 1 base; J trimming: 1 base; junction bases outside the gene matches: 4.

The chain couples TRBV24-1 to TRBJ2-1, with TRBD2 matching 7 bases. The CDR3 consists of 15 residues. V lost 5 bases to trimming and J lost 4 bases; unmatched junction nucleotides: 7. The germline V gene has CDR1 KGHDR and CDR2 SFDVKD. CDR3 amino acids: CATSARTSRYNEQFF. CDR3 sequence (DNA): TGTGCCACCAGTGCTAGGACTAGTCGATACAATGAGCAGTTCTTC.

V is TRBV2 and J is TRBJ1-4; D uncertain. CDR3 size: 13 residues. Germline V gives CDR1 SNHLY, CDR2 FYNNEI. The V gene lost 6 bases and the J gene lost 4 bases, with 9 bases spanning the gap. CDR3 in DNA: TGTGCCAGCAGCGCTGAGGTTAATGAAAAACTGTTTTTT. Translation gives CASSAEVNEKLFF. Supplemented by reference TRBV2 and TRBJ1-4, the full variable domain reads EPEVTQTPSHQVTQMGQEVILRCVPISNHLYFYWYRQILGQKVEFLVSFYNNEISEKSEIFDDQFSVERPDGSNFTLKIRSTKLEDSAMYFCASSAEVNEKLFFGSGTQLSVL.

This clonotype came up many times. This chain joins TRBV15 and TRBJ2-1; D is ambiguous. CDR1 is LNHNV, CDR2 YYDKDF, per germline (reference sequence). Deletions cut 0 bases from V and 8 bases from J, with 11 bases between. The CDR3 is 14 amino acids. CDR3 in amino acids: CATSRDPAGDEQFF. The CDR3 region has the DNA TGTGCCACCAGCAGAGATCCAGCTGGGGATGAGCAGTTCTTC.

This clonotype turned up a few times. V usage is TRBV20-1 and J usage is TRBJ2-3, with 13 bases aligning to TRBD2. Germline CDR1 is DFQATT and CDR2 is SNEGSKA (reference sequence). With 3 bases clipped from V and 4 bases from J, the junction kept 13 bases outside the gene matches. This CDR3 spans 18 amino acids. CDR3 bases: TGCAGTGCTAGTGGGGCCCCTACTAGCGGGGGGGCCCCAGATACGCAGTATTTT. Its protein product is CSASGAPTSGGAPDTQYF.

This clonotype showed up just a few times. The CDR3 protein is CASSLVGGSNIQYF. The CDR3 DNA is TGTGCCAGCAGCTTAGTCGGGGGATCAAACATTCAGTACTTC. V usage is TRBV7-9 and J usage is TRBJ2-4, with D maybe TRBD2 (6 bases). Trimming stripped 1 base from V and 6 bases from J, with 10 bases between. The CDR3 runs 14 residues. Germline V gene lookup returns CDR1 SEHNR and CDR2 FQNEAQ (reference sequence). Full variable domain (missing parts from reference TRBV7-9 and TRBJ2-4): DTGVSQNPRHKITKRGQNVTFRCDPISEHNRLYWYRQTLGQGPEFLTYFQNEAQLEKSRLLSDRFSAERPKGSFSTLEIQRTEQGDSAMYLCASSLVGGSNIQYFGAGTRLSVL.

The V gene is TRBV5-4, the J gene TRBJ1-1; D is perhaps TRBD1 (6 bases). Germline CDR1 reads SGHNT; CDR2 reads YYREEE (reference sequence). CDR3 length: 17 residues. V lost 3 bases and J lost 4, with 22 bases in between. Here the CDR3 reads CASSSPPGAGMATEAFF. For the CDR3, the DNA is TGTGCCAGCAGCTCACCCCCAGGGGCCGGAATGGCCACTGAAGCTTTCTTT.

The chain links TRBV7-3 to TRBJ2-3; TRBD1 agrees at 8 bases. Germline CDR1 and CDR2: SGHTA and FQGTGA. The CDR3 has 15 amino acids. The V gene end was trimmed by 5 bases and the J gene end by 0 bases; junction bases not matched to a gene: 4. The CDR3 region is CASSRDRFSTDTQYF. CDR3 coding DNA: TGTGCCAGCAGCCGGGACAGGTTTAGCACAGATACGCAGTATTTT.

A few counts support this clonotype. V gene TRBV6-2 or TRBV6-3 combines with J gene TRBJ2-7; TRBD2 agrees at 7 bases. The CDR3 spans 14 residues. Germline lookup yields CDR1 MNHEY and CDR2 SVGEGT. Unmatched junction bases numbered 5, after V lost 6 bases and J lost 0 bases. The CDR3 here is CASRAAGRSYEQYV. The CDR3 nucleotides are TGTGCCAGCAGGGCAGCGGGGCGCTCCTACGAGCAGTACGTC.

The table lists this clonotype with many counts. V usage is TRBV28 and J usage is TRBJ2-5; TRBD1 might be the D (5 bases). This CDR3 comprises 13 residues. Deletions cut 6 bases from V and 1 base from J, with 9 bases between. Germline CDR1 reads MDHEN; CDR2 reads SYDVKM. The CDR3 nucleotides are TGTGCCAGCAGGCCCCAGGGCCAAGAGACCCAGTACTTC. It translates to CASRPQGQETQYF.

The chain employs TRBV3-1 and TRBJ1-2, with D hard to call. CDR1 is LGHDT, CDR2 YNNKEL, per germline (reference sequence). The CDR3 has 15 residues. V lost 6 bases and J lost 6, with 20 bases in between. CDR3 amino acids: CASSPRSGVSDGYTF. CDR3 nucleotide sequence: TGTGCCAGCAGTCCAAGATCCGGGGTATCGGATGGCTACACCTTC.

The chain links TRBV27 to TRBJ2-2; D possibly corresponds to TRBD2 (7 bases). Germline assignment: CDR1 MNHEY and CDR2 SMNVEV (reference sequence). Between the trimmed V and J ends, which lost 6 bases and 1 base, there was a span of 15 bases. CDR3 length equals 16 residues. CDR3 bases: TGTGCCAGCAGAAGATCCGGGGGGCGGAACACCGGGGAGCTGTTTTTT. It translates to CASRRSGGRNTGELFF.

This clonotype appeared a few times. The rearrangement links TRBV12-3 or TRBV12-4 to TRBJ1-2; D is undetermined. With 3 bases removed from V and 4 bases from J, the gap between germline ends came to 12 bases. This CDR3 is 14 amino acids long. CDR3: CASSLGPEGYGYTF. In nucleotides, the CDR3 is TGTGCCAGCAGTTTGGGTCCGGAGGGCTATGGCTACACCTTC.

The genes are TRBV7-9 and TRBJ1-6, with D possibly matching TRBD1 (6 bases). Trimming took off 9 bases at V and 5 bases at J, with 17 bases between the two ends. The CDR3 loop spans 15 amino acids. Germline V gene data show CDR1 as SEHNR and CDR2 as FQNEAQ (reference sequence). CDR3 loop: CASDRGDTNNSPLHF. CDR3 nucleotides: TGTGCCAGTGACCGGGGGGACACGAATAATTCACCCCTCCACTTT.

This clonotype showed up just a few times. The genes are TRBV2 and TRBJ2-5, with 9 positions matching TRBD2. The CDR3 extends over 14 amino acids. Germline values: CDR1 SNHLY, CDR2 FYNNEI. J was trimmed by 7 bases and V by 1 base; bases with no gene match: 4. For the CDR3, the DNA is TGTGCCAGCAGTGAAGGGAGTAGCGGGGGGACCCAGTACTTC. Translated, it gives CASSEGSSGGTQYF.

In this sample, this clonotype turned up a few times. The chain links TRBV5-1 to TRBJ2-1; a weak D match, TRBD2 (6 bases). V lost 4 bases to trimming and J lost 8 bases, with 13 bases between them. The V gene's germline CDR1 is SGHRS and CDR2 YFSETQ. The CDR3 loop spans 13 amino acids. The CDR3 DNA reads TGCGCCAGCAGCCAGCTACTAGCCGATGAGCAGTTCTTC. This sequence encodes CASSQLLADEQFF.